Below are 23 T cell receptor beta chains sequenced from a single sample in a study of CD8 T cells in Susac syndrome. With random hexamers, roughly 0.5 to 1 ug RNA was reverse transcribed. TCRdb called the immunoSEQ multiplex PCR reads again in MiXCR, with one record for every CDR3 protein. Of fewer than 250,000 distinct CDR3 sequences listed, 80% to 95% are singletons. Sequencing used CD8+ T cells from PBMCs. The receptors stem from a human donor with multiple sclerosis.

The chain joins TRBV19 to TRBJ2-7; D is uncertain. The ends were cut back, 4 bases at V and 0 bases at J, with 13 bases in the middle. In germline, CDR1 is LNHDA, CDR2 SQIVND (reference sequence). The CDR3 has 15 amino acids. The CDR3 sequence is CASSTVDRSSYEQYF. The CDR3 DNA is TGTGCCAGTAGTACGGTGGATCGAAGCTCCTACGAGCAGTACTTC.

Here the CDR3 reads CASRGKYNEQFF. The CDR3 nucleotides read TGTGCCAGCAGGGGAAAATACAATGAGCAGTTCTTC. This sequence joins TRBV27 and TRBJ2-1; no firm D call. The CDR3 sequence is 12 residues long. Germline CDR1 MNHEY, CDR2 SMNVEV (reference sequence). The germline V and J ends were trimmed by 6 bases and 4 bases, with 7 bases remaining between them.

This chain uses TRBV9 with TRBJ2-7; the D gene is possibly TRBD1 (6 bases). CDR1 and CDR2 from the germline V gene are SGDLS and YYNGEE. This CDR3 comprises 15 residues. Trimming took 0 bases from V and 2 from J, leaving 12 bases between them. CDR3 protein: CASSVVPRQAYEQYF. Here the CDR3 DNA reads TGTGCCAGCAGCGTAGTACCCCGACAGGCCTACGAGCAGTACTTC.

The genes are TRBV19 and TRBJ2-3, with TRBD2 as a possible D gene (5 bases). Between the trimmed V and J ends, which lost 9 bases and 0 bases, there was a span of 10 bases. The CDR3 totals 13 residues. CDR1 and CDR2 from the germline V gene are LNHDA and SQIVND (reference sequence). CDR3 amino acids: CASGLSSTDTQYF. The CDR3 DNA follows: TGTGCCAGCGGACTTTCTAGCACAGATACGCAGTATTTT.

The V call is TRBV29-1, the J call TRBJ2-3; D unclear. This CDR3 spans 15 amino acids. Germline V CDR1 and CDR2: SQVTM, ANQGSEA. Trimming left V 5 bases short and J 1 base short, with 16 bases between. CDR3 in amino acids: CSVFVERKGTDTQYF. CDR3 in DNA: TGCAGCGTTTTCGTCGAGAGAAAGGGCACAGATACGCAGTATTTT.

V is TRBV12-3 or TRBV12-4 and J is TRBJ2-1; maybe TRBD2 (5 bases). Between the trimmed V and J ends, which lost 6 bases and 2 bases, there was a span of 14 bases. The length of the CDR3 is 15 residues. CDR3 protein: CASSLEGNTYNEQFF. In nucleotides, the CDR3 is TGTGCCAGCAGCCTAGAGGGAAATACCTACAATGAGCAGTTCTTC.

The J gene is TRBJ2-5, the V gene TRBV12-3 or TRBV12-4, with TRBD2 matching over 13 bases. The V segment lost 5 bases and the J segment 0 bases; nucleotides outside the gene matches: 6. The CDR3 sequence is 17 residues long. In nucleotides, the CDR3 is TGTGCCAGCAGTCCGGGACTAGCGGGGACGTACCAAGAGACCCAGTACTTC. Translated, it gives CASSPGLAGTYQETQYF.

The chain combines TRBV4-3 with TRBJ2-7, with D possibly TRBD1 on 7 matching bases. V was pared by 10 bases and J by 6 bases, with 19 bases between. CDR3 length: 13 residues. Germline CDR1 is LGHNA and CDR2 is YSLEER. The DNA for the CDR3 is TGCGCCACTTCAGGGGGGCTAGCAGCCGAGCAGTACTTC. It encodes CATSGGLAAEQYF.

V usage is TRBV19 and J usage is TRBJ2-2; unclear D gene. The CDR3 contains 16 residues. CDR1 is LNHDA and CDR2 is SQIVND in the germline V gene (reference sequence). Trimming stripped 6 bases from V and 5 bases from J, with 19 bases between. CDR3 region: CASRTPANFPTGELFF. CDR3 coding DNA: TGTGCCAGTAGGACCCCGGCGAACTTCCCGACCGGGGAGCTGTTTTTT.

This clonotype has only a few counts. The chain carries TRBV7-3 and TRBJ2-5; 11 nucleotides line up with TRBD2. Looked up from germline, CDR1 is SGHTA and CDR2 is FQGTGA. The ends lost 6 bases at V and 1 base at J; junction bases unmatched: 7. CDR3 length equals 16 residues. CDR3 region: CASSPSGTSGQETQYF. The CDR3 bases are TGTGCCAGCAGTCCATCCGGGACTAGCGGCCAAGAGACCCAGTACTTC.

The chain's CDR3 is CASSVPRGETQYF. DNA of the CDR3: TGTGCCAGCAGCGTCCCGAGAGGAGAGACCCAGTACTTC. The chain combines TRBV2 with TRBJ2-5; D is uncertain. Germline CDR1 is SNHLY and CDR2 is FYNNEI. This CDR3 is built from 13 residues. Trimming took 6 bases from V and 4 from J, leaving 12 bases between them.

This chain connects TRBV4-2 to TRBJ2-7, with D maybe TRBD2 (6 bases). The length of the CDR3 is 11 residues. V lost 3 bases and J lost 9, with 9 bases in between. Germline V CDR1 and CDR2: LGHNA, YNFKEQ. CDR3 sequence reads: CASSQAGRQYF. As DNA, the CDR3 is TGTGCCAGCAGCCAGGCGGGAAGGCAGTACTTC.

The rearrangement links TRBV4-2 to TRBJ2-3, with TRBD2 matching over 7 bases. Trimming at V came to 4 bases and at J to 2 bases, leaving 3 bases not matched to a gene. This CDR3 has 14 residues. CDR1 is LGHNA and CDR2 is YNFKEQ in the germline V gene. The CDR3 bases are TGTGCCAGCAGCCTCCGGGACTACACAGATACGCAGTATTTT. It translates to CASSLRDYTDTQYF.

The chain recombines TRBV19 with TRBJ1-1; D remains unclear. This CDR3 has 13 amino acids. The germline gives CDR1 LNHDA, CDR2 SQIVND (reference sequence). The germline V and J ends were trimmed by 0 bases and 7 bases, with 9 bases remaining between them. This CDR3 is CASSIEGWVEAFF. The CDR3 DNA follows: TGTGCCAGTAGTATAGAGGGTTGGGTTGAAGCTTTCTTT.

The CDR3, as DNA: TGCGCCAGCAGCCCGGCCGGGACGGTTGCCTACGAGCAGTACTTC. Translation gives CASSPAGTVAYEQYF. This sequence joins TRBV4-1 and TRBJ2-7; the D gene could be TRBD1 or TRBD2 (5 bases each). Germline CDR1 reads MGHRA; CDR2 reads YSYEKL. V lost 4 bases and J 2 bases, leaving 15 bases between the germline ends. This CDR3 comprises 15 residues.

The CDR3 loop is CASRVIRVRKTEAFF. CDR3 DNA: TGTGCCAGCAGAGTGATCAGAGTACGGAAGACTGAAGCTTTCTTT. The chain couples TRBV2 to TRBJ1-1; D gene uncertain. The germline V and J ends were trimmed by 6 bases and 5 bases, with 19 bases remaining between them. The CDR3 sequence is 15 residues long. Germline V CDR1 and CDR2: SNHLY, FYNNEI.

V is TRBV6-5 and J is TRBJ1-4; tentatively, D is TRBD1 (6 bases). Germline lookup yields CDR1 MNHEY and CDR2 SVGAGI. The CDR3 contains 15 residues. V lost 7 bases and J lost 7, with 19 bases in between. CDR3 bases: TGTGCCAGCACCCCTACCCCGGCAGGGGTTGAAAAACTGTTTTTT. This gives the protein CASTPTPAGVEKLFF.

This CDR3 reads CASSVGPTSSYEQYF. The CDR3, as DNA: TGTGCCAGCAGCGTGGGACCCACGTCCTCCTACGAGCAGTACTTC. This chain joins TRBV9 and TRBJ2-7; D is possibly TRBD1 or TRBD2 (5 bases each). V lost 2 bases and J 0 bases, leaving 12 bases between the germline ends. Per germline, CDR1 SGDLS and CDR2 YYNGEE. CDR3 length: 15 amino acids.

The chain carries TRBV19 and TRBJ2-3, with TRBD1 identical over 7 bases. The germline CDR1 and CDR2 sequences are LNHDA and SQIVND (reference sequence). After removal of 9 bases from V and 6 bases from J, the junction contained 15 bases not matched to a gene. The CDR3 runs 15 residues. CDR3 protein: CARPHTGADGDTQYF. The CDR3 DNA reads TGTGCCAGGCCACACACAGGGGCAGACGGGGATACGCAGTATTTT. Together with reference TRBV19 and TRBJ2-3, the CDR3 gives the full variable domain: DGGITQSPKYLFRKEGQNVTLSCEQNLNHDAMYWYRQDPGQGLRLIYYSQIVNDFQKGDIAEGYSVSREKKESFPLTVTSAQKNPTAFYLCARPHTGADGDTQYFGPGTRLTVL.

The chain combines TRBV6-4 with TRBJ2-3; 8 bases are a match to TRBD2. Germline CDR1 reads MRHNA; CDR2 reads SNTAGT. V shed 11 bases and J 5 bases; nucleotides not matched to a gene: 6. This CDR3 spans 12 amino acids. Here the CDR3 DNA reads TGTGCCGGGACTAGTGTGGGAGATACGCAGTATTTT. Translation: CAGTSVGDTQYF.

The V and J genes are TRBV7-9 and TRBJ1-6; D is undetermined. The CDR3 is made up of 16 amino acids. Deletions cut 4 bases from V and 0 bases from J, with 10 bases between. In germline, CDR1 is SEHNR, CDR2 FQNEAQ (reference sequence). CDR3 amino acids: CASSSRSSSYNSPLHF. CDR3 DNA sequence: TGTGCCAGCAGCTCCCGGTCGAGCTCCTATAATTCACCCCTCCACTTT.

This clonotype was observed once. V is TRBV30 and J is TRBJ1-5; D is undetermined. This CDR3 comprises 18 residues. Germline V lookup: CDR1 GTSNPN, CDR2 SVGIG (reference sequence). The V end was cut by 2 bases, the J end by 6 bases, with 26 bases between. The CDR3 region is CAWSRPSGDFTFVQPQHF. CDR3 sequence (DNA): TGTGCCTGGAGTCGTCCTAGTGGGGATTTCACCTTCGTTCAGCCCCAGCATTTT.

The V and J genes are TRBV6-2 or TRBV6-3 and TRBJ2-1, with unresolved D. The CDR3 runs to 14 residues. V gave up 4 bases and J gave up 8 bases, with 15 bases separating them. CDR1 is MNHEY and CDR2 is SVGEGT in the germline V gene. The CDR3 bases are TGTGCCAGCAGTTTCTGGTCAGACGCGGATGAGCAGTTCTTC. Its translation is CASSFWSDADEQFF.